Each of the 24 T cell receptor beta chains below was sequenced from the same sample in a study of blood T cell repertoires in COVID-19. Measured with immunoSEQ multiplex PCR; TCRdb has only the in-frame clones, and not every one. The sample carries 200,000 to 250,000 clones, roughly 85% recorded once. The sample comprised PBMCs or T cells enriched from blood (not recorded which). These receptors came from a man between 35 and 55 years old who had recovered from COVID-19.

CDR3 loop: CASGWQGTLGTQYF. The CDR3 DNA reads as TGTGCCAGCGGGTGGCAGGGGACGTTAGGGACCCAGTACTTC. The chain couples TRBV6-5 to TRBJ2-5; TRBD1 might be the D (6 bases). CDR1 is MNHEY, CDR2 SVGAGI, per germline. Between the trimmed V and J ends, which lost 8 bases and 7 bases, there was a span of 20 bases. The CDR3 has 14 residues.

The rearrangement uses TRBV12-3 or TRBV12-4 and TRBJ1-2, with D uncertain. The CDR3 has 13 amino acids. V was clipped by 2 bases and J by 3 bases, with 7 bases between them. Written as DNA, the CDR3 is TGTGCCAGCAGTTTATCGGAGTACTATGGCTACACCTTC. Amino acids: CASSLSEYYGYTF.

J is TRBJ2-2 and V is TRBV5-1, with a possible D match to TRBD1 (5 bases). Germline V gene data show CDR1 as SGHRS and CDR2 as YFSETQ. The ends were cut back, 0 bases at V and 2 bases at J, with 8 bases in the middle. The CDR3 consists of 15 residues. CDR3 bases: TGCGCCAGCAGCTTGGGGCAGGGCAACACCGGGGAGCTGTTTTTT. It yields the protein CASSLGQGNTGELFF.

CDR3 coding DNA: TGTGCCAGCAGCACTTCCGGGACAGCTTATGGCTACACCTTC. It encodes CASSTSGTAYGYTF. The chain recombines TRBV7-6 with TRBJ1-2; 7 positions match TRBD1. Trimming took 5 bases from V and 5 from J; bases not matched to a gene: 8. Germline CDR1 reads SGHVS; CDR2 reads FNYEAQ. This CDR3 has 14 residues. Full variable domain (remainder filled in from reference TRBV7-6 and TRBJ1-2): GAGVSQSPRYKVTKRGQDVALRCDPISGHVSLYWYRQALGQGPEFLTYFNYEAQQDKSGLPNDRFSAERPEGSISTLTIQRTEQRDSAMYRCASSTSGTAYGYTFGSGTRLTVV.

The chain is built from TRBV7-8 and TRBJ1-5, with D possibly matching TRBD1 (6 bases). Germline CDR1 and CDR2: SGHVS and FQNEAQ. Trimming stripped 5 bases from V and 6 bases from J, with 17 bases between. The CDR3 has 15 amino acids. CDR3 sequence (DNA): TGTGCCAGCAGCGGGCAGGGGTCCCCCCGTCAGCCCCAGCATTTT. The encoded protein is CASSGQGSPRQPQHF.

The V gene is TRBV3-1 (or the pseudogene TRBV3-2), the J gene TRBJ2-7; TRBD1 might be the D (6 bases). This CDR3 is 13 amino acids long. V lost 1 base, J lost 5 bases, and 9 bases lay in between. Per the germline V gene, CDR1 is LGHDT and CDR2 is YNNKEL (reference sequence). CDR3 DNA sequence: TGTGCCAGCAGCCAAGGTCAGGGGAACGAGCAGTACTTC. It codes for CASSQGQGNEQYF.

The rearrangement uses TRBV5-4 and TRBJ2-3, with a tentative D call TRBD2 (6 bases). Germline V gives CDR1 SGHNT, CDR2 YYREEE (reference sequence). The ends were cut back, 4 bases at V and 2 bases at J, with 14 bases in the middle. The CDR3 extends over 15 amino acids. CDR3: CASSPRDFTTDTQYF. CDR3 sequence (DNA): TGTGCCAGCAGCCCCCGGGACTTCACCACAGATACGCAGTATTTT. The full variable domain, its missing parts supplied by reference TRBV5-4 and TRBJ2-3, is ETGVTQSPTHLIKTRGQQVTLRCSSQSGHNTVSWYQQALGQGPQFIFQYYREEENGRGNFPPRFSGLQFPNYSSELNVNALELDDSALYLCASSPRDFTTDTQYFGPGTRLTVL.

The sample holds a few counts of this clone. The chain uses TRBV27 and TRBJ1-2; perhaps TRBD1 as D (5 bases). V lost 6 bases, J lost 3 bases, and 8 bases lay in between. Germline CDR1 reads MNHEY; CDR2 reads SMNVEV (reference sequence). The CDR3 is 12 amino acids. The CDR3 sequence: CASRGQDYGYTF. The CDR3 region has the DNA TGTGCCAGCAGGGGGCAGGACTATGGCTACACCTTC.

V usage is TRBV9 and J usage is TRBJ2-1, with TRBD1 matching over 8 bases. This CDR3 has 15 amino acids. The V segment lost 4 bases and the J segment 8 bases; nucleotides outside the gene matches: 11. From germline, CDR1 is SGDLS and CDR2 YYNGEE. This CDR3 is CASSTGQGGVYEQFF. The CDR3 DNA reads TGTGCCAGCAGCACAGGACAGGGTGGGGTTTATGAGCAGTTCTTC.

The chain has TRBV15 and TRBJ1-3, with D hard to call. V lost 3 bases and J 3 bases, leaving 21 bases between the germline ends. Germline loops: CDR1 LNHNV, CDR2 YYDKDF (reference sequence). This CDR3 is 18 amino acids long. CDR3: CATSSSGNYSRVGNTIYF. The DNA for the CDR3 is TGTGCCACCAGCAGCTCGGGGAACTACTCAAGAGTTGGAAACACCATATATTTT.

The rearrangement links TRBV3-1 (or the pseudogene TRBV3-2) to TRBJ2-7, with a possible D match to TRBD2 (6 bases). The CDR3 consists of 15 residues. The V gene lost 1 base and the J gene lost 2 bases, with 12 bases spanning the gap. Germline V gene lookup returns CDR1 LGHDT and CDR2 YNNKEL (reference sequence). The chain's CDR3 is CASSQAGELTYEQYF. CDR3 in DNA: TGTGCCAGCAGCCAAGCGGGGGAATTGACCTACGAGCAGTACTTC.

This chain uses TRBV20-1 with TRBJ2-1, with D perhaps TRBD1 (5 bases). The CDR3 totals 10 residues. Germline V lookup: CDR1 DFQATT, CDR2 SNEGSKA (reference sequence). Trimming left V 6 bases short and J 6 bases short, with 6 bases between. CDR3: CSAGLNEQFF. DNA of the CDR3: TGCAGTGCGGGGCTCAATGAGCAGTTCTTC.

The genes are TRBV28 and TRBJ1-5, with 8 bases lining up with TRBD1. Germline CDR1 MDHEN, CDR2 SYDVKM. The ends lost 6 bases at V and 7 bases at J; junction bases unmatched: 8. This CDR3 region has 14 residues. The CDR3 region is CASRTRQGRQPQHF. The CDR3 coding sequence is TGTGCCAGCAGAACACGACAGGGGAGACAGCCCCAGCATTTT. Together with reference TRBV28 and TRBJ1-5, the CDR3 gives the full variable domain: DVKVTQSSRYLVKRTGEKVFLECVQDMDHENMFWYRQDPGLGLRLIYFSYDVKMKEKGDIPEGYSVSREKKERFSLILESASTNQTSMYLCASRTRQGRQPQHFGDGTRLSIL.

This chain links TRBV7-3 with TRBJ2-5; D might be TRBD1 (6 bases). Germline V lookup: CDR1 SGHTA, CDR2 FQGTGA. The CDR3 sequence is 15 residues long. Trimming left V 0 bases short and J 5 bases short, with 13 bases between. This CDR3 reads CASSLTAGVGETQYF. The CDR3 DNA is TGTGCCAGCAGCTTAACGGCAGGGGTAGGGGAGACCCAGTACTTC.

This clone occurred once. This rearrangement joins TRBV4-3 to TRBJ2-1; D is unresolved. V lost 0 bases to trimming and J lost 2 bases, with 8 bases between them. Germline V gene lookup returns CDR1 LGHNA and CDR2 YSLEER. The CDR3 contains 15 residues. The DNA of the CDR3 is TGCGCCAGCAGCCAAGATTTTCGTCCCTACAATGAGCAGTTCTTC. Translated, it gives CASSQDFRPYNEQFF.

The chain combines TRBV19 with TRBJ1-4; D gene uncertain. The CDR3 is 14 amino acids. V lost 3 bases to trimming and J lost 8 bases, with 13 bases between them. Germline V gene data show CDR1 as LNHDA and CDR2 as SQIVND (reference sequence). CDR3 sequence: CASSMGRRGEKLFF. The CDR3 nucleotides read TGTGCCAGTAGTATGGGGAGGCGTGGAGAAAAACTGTTTTTT.

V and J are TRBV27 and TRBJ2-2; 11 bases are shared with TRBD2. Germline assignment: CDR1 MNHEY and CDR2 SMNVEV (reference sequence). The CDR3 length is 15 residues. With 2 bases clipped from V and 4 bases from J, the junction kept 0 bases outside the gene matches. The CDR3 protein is CASSLTSGSTGELFF. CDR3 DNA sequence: TGTGCCAGCAGTTTAACTAGCGGGAGCACCGGGGAGCTGTTTTTT.

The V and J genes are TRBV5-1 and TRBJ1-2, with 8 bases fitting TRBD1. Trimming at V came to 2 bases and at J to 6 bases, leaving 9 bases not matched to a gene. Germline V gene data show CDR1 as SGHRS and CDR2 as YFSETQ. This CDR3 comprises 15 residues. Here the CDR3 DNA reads TGCGCCAGCAGCTTTTCGGGACAGGCCCATGATGGCTACACCTTC. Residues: CASSFSGQAHDGYTF. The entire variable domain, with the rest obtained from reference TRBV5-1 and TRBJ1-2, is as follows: KAGVTQTPRYLIKTRGQQVTLSCSPISGHRSVSWYQQTPGQGLQFLFEYFSETQRNKGNFPGRFSGRQFSNSRSEMNVSTLELGDSALYLCASSFSGQAHDGYTFGSGTRLTVV.

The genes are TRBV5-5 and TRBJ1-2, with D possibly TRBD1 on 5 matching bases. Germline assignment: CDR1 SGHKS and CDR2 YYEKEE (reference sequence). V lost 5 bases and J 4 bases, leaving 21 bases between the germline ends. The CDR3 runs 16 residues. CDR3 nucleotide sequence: TGTGCCAGCAGTTCGGGGAGGTCAGGGCGTCCCTATGGCTACACCTTC. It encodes CASSSGRSGRPYGYTF.

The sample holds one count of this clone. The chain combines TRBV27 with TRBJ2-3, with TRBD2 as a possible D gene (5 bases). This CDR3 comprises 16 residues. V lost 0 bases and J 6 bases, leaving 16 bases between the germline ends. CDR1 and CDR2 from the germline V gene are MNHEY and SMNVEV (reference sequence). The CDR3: CASSLSNVGVGDTQYF. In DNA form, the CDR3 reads TGTGCCAGCAGTTTATCGAATGTGGGAGTGGGCGATACGCAGTATTTT.

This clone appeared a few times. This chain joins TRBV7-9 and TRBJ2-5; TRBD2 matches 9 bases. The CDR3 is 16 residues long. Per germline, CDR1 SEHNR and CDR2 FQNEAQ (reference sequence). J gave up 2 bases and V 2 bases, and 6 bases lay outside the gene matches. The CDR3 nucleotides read TGTGCCAGCAGCTTACTTGGCGGGAGGGGTCAAGAGACCCAGTACTTC. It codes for CASSLLGGRGQETQYF.

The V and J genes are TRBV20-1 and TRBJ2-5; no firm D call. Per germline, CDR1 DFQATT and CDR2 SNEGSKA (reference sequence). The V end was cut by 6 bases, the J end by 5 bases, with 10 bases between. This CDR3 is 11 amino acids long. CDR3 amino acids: CSATVIETQYF. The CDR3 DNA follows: TGCAGTGCAACGGTAATTGAGACCCAGTACTTC.

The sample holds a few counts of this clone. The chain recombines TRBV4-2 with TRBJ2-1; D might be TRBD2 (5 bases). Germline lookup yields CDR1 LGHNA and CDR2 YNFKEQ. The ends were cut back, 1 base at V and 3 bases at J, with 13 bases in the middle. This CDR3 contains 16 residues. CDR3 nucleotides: TGTGCCAGCAGCCAAGGTAAACTAGACTTCTACAATGAGCAGTTCTTC. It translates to CASSQGKLDFYNEQFF.

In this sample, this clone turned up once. CDR3 coding DNA: TGTGCCAGCTCTCTAGGACAGGGTGGGAATTCACCCCTCCACTTT. Translating gives CASSLGQGGNSPLHF. The chain combines TRBV18 with TRBJ1-6, with 8 bases identical to TRBD1. Germline CDR1 and CDR2: KGHSH and LQKENI. V lost 6 bases, J lost 7 bases, and 8 bases stayed unmatched. The length of the CDR3 is 15 residues.